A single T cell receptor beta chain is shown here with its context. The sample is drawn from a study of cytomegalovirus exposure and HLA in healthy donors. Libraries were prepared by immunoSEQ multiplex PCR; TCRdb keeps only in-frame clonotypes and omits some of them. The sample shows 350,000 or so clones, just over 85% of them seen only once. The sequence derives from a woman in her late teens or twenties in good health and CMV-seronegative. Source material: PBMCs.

The CDR3 sequence is CATSRVQWTGSSYNEQFF. The DNA of the CDR3 is TGTGCCACCAGCAGAGTACAGTGGACAGGGAGCTCCTACAATGAGCAGTTCTTC. The chain joins TRBV15 to TRBJ2-1; TRBD1 aligns across 8 bases. The trim removed 1 base at V and 0 bases at J, leaving 8 bases unmatched. The CDR3 loop spans 18 amino acids. The germline gives CDR1 LNHNV, CDR2 YYDKDF (reference sequence).